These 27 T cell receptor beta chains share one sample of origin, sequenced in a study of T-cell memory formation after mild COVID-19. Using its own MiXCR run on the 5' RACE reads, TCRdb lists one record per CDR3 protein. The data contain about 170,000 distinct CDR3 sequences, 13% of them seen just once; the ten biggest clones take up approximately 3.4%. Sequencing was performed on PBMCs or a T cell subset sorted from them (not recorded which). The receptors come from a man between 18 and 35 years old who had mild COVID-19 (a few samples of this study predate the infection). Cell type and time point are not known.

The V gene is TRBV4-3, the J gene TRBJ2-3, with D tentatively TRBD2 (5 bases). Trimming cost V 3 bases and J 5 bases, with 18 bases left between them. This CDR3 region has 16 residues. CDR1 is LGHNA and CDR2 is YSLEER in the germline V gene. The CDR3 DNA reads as TGCGCCAGCAGCCATACCACCGCGGACTTGGGAGATACGCAGTATTTT. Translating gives CASSHTTADLGDTQYF.

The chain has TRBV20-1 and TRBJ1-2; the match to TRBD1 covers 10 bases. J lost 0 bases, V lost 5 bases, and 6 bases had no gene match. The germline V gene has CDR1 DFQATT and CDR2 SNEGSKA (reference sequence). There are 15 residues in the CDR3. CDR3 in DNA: TGCAGTGCTGTGGACAGGGGGTTAGCTAACTATGGCTACACCTTC. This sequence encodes CSAVDRGLANYGYTF.

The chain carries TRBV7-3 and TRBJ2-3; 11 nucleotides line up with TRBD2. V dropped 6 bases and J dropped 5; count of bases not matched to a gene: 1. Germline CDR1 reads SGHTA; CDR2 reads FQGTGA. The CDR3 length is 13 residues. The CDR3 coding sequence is TGTGCCAGCAGTACTAGCGGGGGAGATACGCAGTATTTT. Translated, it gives CASSTSGGDTQYF.

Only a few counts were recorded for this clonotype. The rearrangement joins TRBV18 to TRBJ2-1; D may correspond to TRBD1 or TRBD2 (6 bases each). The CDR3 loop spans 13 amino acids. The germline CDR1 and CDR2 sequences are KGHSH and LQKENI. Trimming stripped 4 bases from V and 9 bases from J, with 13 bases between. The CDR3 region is CASSRGAWIEQFF. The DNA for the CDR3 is TGTGCCAGCTCACGGGGGGCCTGGATTGAGCAGTTCTTC.

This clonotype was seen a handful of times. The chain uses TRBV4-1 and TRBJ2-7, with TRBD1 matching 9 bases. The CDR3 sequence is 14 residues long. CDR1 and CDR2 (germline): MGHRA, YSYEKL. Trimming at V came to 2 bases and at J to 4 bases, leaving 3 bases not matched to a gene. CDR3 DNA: TGCGCCAGCAGCCAATTGGACAGGGGTTACGAGCAGTACTTC. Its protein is CASSQLDRGYEQYF.

The CDR3 DNA follows: TGCGCCAGCAGGAATCAGGGTTCGAGCACTGAAGCTTTCTTT. It yields the protein CASRNQGSSTEAFF. The chain couples TRBV5-1 to TRBJ1-1, with D possibly matching TRBD1 (5 bases). Germline-derived CDR1 and CDR2 are SGHRS and YFSETQ. CDR3 length: 14 amino acids. The V and J ends lost 5 bases and 4 bases respectively, with 15 bases between them.

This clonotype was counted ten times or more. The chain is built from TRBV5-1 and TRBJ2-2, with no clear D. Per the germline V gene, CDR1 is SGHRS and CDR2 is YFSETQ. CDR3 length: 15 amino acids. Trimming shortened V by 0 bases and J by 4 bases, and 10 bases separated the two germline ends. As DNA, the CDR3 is TGCGCCAGCAGCTTGGTTGCAGGTGGCACCGGGGAGCTGTTTTTT. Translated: CASSLVAGGTGELFF. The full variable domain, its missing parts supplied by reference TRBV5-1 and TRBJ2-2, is KAGVTQTPRYLIKTRGQQVTLSCSPISGHRSVSWYQQTPGQGLQFLFEYFSETQRNKGNFPGRFSGRQFSNSRSEMNVSTLELGDSALYLCASSLVAGGTGELFFGEGSRLTVL.

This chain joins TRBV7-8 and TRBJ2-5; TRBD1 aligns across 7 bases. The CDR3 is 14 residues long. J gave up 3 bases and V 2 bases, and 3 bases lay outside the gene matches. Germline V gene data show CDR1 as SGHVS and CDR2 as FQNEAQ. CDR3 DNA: TGTGCCAGCAGCTTATGGGACAGAAAAGAGACCCAGTACTTC. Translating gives CASSLWDRKETQYF.

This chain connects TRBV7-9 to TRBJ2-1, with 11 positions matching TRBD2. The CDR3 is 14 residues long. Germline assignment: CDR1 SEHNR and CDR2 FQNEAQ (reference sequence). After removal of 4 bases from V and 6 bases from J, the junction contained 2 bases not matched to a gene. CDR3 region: CASSSSGGFNEQFF. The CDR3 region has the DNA TGTGCCAGCAGCTCTAGCGGGGGGTTCAATGAGCAGTTCTTC. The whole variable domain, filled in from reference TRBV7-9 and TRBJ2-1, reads DTGVSQNPRHKITKRGQNVTFRCDPISEHNRLYWYRQTLGQGPEFLTYFQNEAQLEKSRLLSDRFSAERPKGSFSTLEIQRTEQGDSAMYLCASSSSGGFNEQFFGPGTRLTVL.

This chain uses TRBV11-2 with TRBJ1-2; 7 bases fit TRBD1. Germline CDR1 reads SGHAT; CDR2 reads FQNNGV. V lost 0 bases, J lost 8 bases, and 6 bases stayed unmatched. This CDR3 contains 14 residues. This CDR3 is CASSLEAGGSGYTF. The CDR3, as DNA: TGTGCCAGCAGCTTAGAGGCAGGGGGGAGCGGCTACACCTTC.

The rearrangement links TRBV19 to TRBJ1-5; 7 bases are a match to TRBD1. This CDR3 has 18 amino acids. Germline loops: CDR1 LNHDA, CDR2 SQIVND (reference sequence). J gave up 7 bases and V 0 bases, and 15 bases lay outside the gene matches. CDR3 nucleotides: TGTGCCAGTAGTATAGATCCCCGGACAGGCGGCGGGAGACAGCCCCAGCATTTT. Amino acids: CASSIDPRTGGGRQPQHF.

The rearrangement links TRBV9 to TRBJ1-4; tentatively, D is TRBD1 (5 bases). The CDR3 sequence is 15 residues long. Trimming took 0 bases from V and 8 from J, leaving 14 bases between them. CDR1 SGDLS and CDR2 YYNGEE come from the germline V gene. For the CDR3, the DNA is TGTGCCAGCAGCGTAGATGGGGCACAACGGGAAAAACTGTTTTTT. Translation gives CASSVDGAQREKLFF.

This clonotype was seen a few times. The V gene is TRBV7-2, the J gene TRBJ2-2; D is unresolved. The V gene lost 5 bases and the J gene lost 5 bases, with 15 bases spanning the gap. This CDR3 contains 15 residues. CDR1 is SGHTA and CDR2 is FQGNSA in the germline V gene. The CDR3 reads CASSLRMGNTGELFF. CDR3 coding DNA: TGTGCCAGCAGCCTCCGGATGGGTAATACCGGGGAGCTGTTTTTT.

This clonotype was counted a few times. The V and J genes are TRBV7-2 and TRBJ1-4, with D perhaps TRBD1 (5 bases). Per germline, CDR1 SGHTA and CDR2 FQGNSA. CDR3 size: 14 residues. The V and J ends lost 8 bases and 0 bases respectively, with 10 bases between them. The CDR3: CASGEGPTNEKLFF. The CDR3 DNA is TGTGCCAGCGGGGAGGGACCAACTAATGAAAAACTGTTTTTT.

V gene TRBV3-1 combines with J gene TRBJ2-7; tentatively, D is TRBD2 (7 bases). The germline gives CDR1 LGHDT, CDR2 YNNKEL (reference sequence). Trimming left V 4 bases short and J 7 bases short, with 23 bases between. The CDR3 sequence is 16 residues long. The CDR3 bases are TGTGCCAGCAGCCGCTCGAGAGGGGGGGCGCAGAGAGAGCAGTACTTC. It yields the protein CASSRSRGGAQREQYF.

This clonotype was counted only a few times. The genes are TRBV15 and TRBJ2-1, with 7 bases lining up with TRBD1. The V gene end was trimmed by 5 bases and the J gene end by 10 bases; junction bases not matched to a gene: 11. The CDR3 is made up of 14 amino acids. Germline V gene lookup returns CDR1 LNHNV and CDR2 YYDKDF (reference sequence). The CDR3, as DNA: TGTGCCACCAGCCCTAGGGTTTGGGGACAGGAGCAGTTCTTC. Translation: CATSPRVWGQEQFF.

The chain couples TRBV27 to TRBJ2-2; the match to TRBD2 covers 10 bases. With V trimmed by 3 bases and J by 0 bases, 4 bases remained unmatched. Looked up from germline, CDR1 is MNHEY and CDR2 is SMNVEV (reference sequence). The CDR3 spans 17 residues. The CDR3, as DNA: TGTGCCAGCAGTTTCGAACTAGCGGGGCCGAACACCGGGGAGCTGTTTTTT. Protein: CASSFELAGPNTGELFF.

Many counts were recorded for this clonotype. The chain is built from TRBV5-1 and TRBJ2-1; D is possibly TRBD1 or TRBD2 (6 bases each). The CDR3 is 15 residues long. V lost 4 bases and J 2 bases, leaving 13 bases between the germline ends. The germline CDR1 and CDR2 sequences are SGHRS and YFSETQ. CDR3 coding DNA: TGCGCCAGCAGCCTTAGGGGGGCCACCTACAATGAGCAGTTCTTC. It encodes CASSLRGATYNEQFF.

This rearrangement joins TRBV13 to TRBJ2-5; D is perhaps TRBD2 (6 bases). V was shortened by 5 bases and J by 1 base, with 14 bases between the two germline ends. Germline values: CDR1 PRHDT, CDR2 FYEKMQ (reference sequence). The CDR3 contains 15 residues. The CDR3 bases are TGTGCCAGCAGCCCCCCCTTCGGGGGCCAAGAGACCCAGTACTTC. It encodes CASSPPFGGQETQYF.

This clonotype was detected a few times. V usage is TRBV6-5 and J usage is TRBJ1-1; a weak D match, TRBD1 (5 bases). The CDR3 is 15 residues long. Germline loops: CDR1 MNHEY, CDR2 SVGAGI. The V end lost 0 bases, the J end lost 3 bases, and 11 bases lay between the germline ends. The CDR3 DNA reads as TGTGCCAGCAGTTACTCGGGACGGGGGGACACTGAAGCTTTCTTT. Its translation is CASSYSGRGDTEAFF.

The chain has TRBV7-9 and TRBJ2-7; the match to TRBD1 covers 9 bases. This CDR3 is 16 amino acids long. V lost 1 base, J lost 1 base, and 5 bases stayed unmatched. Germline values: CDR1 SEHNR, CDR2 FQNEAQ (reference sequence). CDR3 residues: CASSLDTGGASYEQYF. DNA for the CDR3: TGTGCCAGCAGCTTAGATACAGGGGGCGCTTCCTACGAGCAGTACTTC.

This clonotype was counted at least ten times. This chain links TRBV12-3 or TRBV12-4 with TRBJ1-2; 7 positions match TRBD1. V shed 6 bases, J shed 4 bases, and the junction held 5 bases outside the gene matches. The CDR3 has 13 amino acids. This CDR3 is CASSPTGTYGYTF. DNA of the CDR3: TGTGCCAGCAGCCCGACAGGGACCTATGGCTACACCTTC.

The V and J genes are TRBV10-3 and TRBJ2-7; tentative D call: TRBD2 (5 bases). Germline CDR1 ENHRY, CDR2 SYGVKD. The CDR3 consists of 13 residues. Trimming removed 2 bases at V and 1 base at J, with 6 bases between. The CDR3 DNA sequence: TGTGCCATCAGTGAGCGGGGTTCCTACGAGCAGTACTTC. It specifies CAISERGSYEQYF.

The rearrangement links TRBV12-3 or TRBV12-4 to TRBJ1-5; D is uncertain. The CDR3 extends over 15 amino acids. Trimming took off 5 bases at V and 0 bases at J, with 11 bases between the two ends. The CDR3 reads CASSRDGDSNQPQHF. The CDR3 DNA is TGTGCCAGCAGTCGAGACGGAGATAGCAATCAGCCCCAGCATTTT.

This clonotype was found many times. CDR3 coding DNA: TGCAGTGCTAGACAGGATGACCAAGAGACCCAGTACTTC. Residues: CSARQDDQETQYF. The rearrangement joins TRBV20-1 to TRBJ2-5; D is uncertain. The CDR3 runs to 13 residues. Germline CDR1 reads DFQATT; CDR2 reads SNEGSKA (reference sequence). V was shortened by 2 bases and J by 0 bases, with 7 bases between the two germline ends.

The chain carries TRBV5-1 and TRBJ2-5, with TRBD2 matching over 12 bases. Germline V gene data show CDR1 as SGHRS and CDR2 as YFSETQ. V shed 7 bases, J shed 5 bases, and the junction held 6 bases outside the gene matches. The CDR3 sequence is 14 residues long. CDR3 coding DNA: TGCGCCAGCGTCGCTAGCGGGGGGGCCGAGACCCAGTACTTC. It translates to CASVASGGAETQYF.

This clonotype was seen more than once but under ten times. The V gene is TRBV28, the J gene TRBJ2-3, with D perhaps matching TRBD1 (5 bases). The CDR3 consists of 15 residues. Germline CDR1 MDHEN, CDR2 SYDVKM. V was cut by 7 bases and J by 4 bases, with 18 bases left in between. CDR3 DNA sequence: TGTGCCAGCATCCGAACTGCAGGGATTGCAGATACGCAGTATTTT. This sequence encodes CASIRTAGIADTQYF. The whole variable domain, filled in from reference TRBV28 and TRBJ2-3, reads DVKVTQSSRYLVKRTGEKVFLECVQDMDHENMFWYRQDPGLGLRLIYFSYDVKMKEKGDIPEGYSVSREKKERFSLILESASTNQTSMYLCASIRTAGIADTQYFGPGTRLTVL.